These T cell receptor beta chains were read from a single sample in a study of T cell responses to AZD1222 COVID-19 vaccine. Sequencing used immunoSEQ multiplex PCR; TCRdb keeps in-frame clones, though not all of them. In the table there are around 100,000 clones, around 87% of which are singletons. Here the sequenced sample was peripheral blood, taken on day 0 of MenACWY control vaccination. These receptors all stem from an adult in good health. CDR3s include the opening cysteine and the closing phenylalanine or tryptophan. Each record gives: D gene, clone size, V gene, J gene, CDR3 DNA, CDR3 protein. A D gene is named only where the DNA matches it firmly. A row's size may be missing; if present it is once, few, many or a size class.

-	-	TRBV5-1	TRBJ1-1	TGCGCCAGCAGCTTCCAAACAGGAAACACTGAAGCTTTCTTT	CASSFQTGNTEAFF
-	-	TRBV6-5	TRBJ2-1	TGTGCCAGCACCGGCGGTTCCCTCCCCCTCAATGAGCAGTTCTTC	CASTGGSLPLNEQFF
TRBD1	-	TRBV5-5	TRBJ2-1	TGTGCCAGCAGCTTGTTGGGGTCTCGAGGGGGCCACAATGAGCAGTTCTTC	CASSLLGSRGGHNEQFF
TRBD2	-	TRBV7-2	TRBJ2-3	TGTGCCAGCAGCCTCCAGCGGGGGGGAACAGATACGCAGTATTTT	CASSLQRGGTDTQYF
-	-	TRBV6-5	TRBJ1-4	TGTGCCAGCAGTTACGGGGGGAAGGGGAATGAAAAACTGTTTTTT	CASSYGGKGNEKLFF
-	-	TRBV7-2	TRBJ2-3	TGTGCCAGCAGCCCCGGGCCGGGAGATACGCAGTATTTT	CASSPGPGDTQYF
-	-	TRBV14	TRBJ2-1	TGTGCCAGCAGCCTGCGAGGGAGTCCCGTAGGTGAGCAGTTCTTC	CASSLRGSPVGEQFF
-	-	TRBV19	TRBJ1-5	TGTGCCAGTGGGAGGGTAGGACAGCCCCAGCATTTT	CASGRVGQPQHF
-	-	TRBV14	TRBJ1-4	TGTGCCAGCAGCCAAGGCCCCCAGATGGTGTTTTTT	CASSQGPQMVFF
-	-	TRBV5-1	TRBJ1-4	TGCGCCAGCAGCTTGGGGACGAGGGGCGCGGTAACTAATGAAAAACTGTTTTTT	CASSLGTRGAVTNEKLFF
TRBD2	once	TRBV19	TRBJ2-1	TGTGCCAGTAGTGGGACGGGACTAGCGGCCTCAGCGGGGCACTACAATGAGCAGTTCTTC	CASSGTGLAASAGHYNEQFF
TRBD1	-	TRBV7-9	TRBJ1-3	TGTGCCAGCAGCTATACAGGGGCCCGTTTCACCATATATTTT	CASSYTGARFTIYF
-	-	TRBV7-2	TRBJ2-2	TGTGCCAGCAGCCCCGTCGTCGACGGGGAGCTGTTTTTT	CASSPVVDGELFF
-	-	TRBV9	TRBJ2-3	TGTGCCAGCAGCTCGCAACTACTTAGCACAGATACGCAGTATTTT	CASSSQLLSTDTQYF
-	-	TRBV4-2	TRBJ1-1	TGTGCCAGCAGCCAAGGGACCACGAACACTGAAGCTTTCTTT	CASSQGTTNTEAFF
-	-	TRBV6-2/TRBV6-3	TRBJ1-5	TGTGCCAGCAGTAAACCCCCGGGGGCAGGCAATCAGCCCCAGCATTTT	CASSKPPGAGNQPQHF
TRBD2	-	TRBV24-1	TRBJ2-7	TGTGCCACCCGCTCCGGGACTAGCGGGAGGACACCCCCCTACGAGCAGTACTTC	CATRSGTSGRTPPYEQYF
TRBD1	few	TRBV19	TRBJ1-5	TGTGCCAGTAGTACCCCAGGACAGGGAACTCAGCCCCAGCATTTT	CASSTPGQGTQPQHF
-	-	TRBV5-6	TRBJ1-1	TGTGCCAGCAGCTTGGACGGACGGACGAACACTGAAGCTTTCTTT	CASSLDGRTNTEAFF
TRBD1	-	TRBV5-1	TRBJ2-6	TGCGCCAGCAGCGGAGTAACAGGGGCTGGGGCCAACGTCCTGACTTTC	CASSGVTGAGANVLTF
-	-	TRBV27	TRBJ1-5	TGTGCCAGCAGTTCCGCCCAGCCGGGTCAGCCCCAGCATTTT	CASSSAQPGQPQHF
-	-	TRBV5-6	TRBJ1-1	TGTGCCAGCAGCTTGGGCTACGGGAACACTGAAGCTTTCTTT	CASSLGYGNTEAFF
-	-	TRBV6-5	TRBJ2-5	TGTGCCAGCACGTTAACCGGGGAGGAGACCCAGTACTTC	CASTLTGEETQYF
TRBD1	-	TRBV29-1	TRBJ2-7	TGCAGCGCTCGGGGACAGGGAGGTTACGAGCAGTACTTC	CSARGQGGYEQYF
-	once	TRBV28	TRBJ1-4	TGTGCCAGCAGTTTACCGCAAGGGACTCTTGAAAAACTGTTTTTT	CASSLPQGTLEKLFF
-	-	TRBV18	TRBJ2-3	TGTGCCAGCTCACCAGCAGGGGTAACAGATACGCAGTATTTT	CASSPAGVTDTQYF
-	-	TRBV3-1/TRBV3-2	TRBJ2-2	TGTGCCAGCAGCCAAGGTTTAACCGGGGAGCTGTTTTTT	CASSQGLTGELFF
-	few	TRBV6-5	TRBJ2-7	TGTGCCAGCAGTTATGGGGAATCCTACGAGCAGTACTTC	CASSYGESYEQYF
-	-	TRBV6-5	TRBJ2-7	TGTGCCAGCGGCCGGGACTCCTCCTACGAGCAGTACTTC	CASGRDSSYEQYF
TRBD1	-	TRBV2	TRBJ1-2	TGTGCCAGCCCCGGCAGGGGGCCCGGCTACACCTTC	CASPGRGPGYTF
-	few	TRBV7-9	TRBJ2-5	TGTGCCAGCAGTTATCAAGAGACCCAGTACTTC	CASSYQETQYF
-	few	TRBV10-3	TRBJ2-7	TGTGCCATCAGGGCCTGGGATGGCGAGCAGTACTTC	CAIRAWDGEQYF
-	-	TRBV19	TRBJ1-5	TGTGCCAGTAGTATAGAGGTCGGGGCTGGACAGCCCCAGCATTTT	CASSIEVGAGQPQHF
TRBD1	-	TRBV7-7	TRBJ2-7	TGTGCTAGCAGCTCCCAGGGGGCGGGCGAGCAGTACTTC	CASSSQGAGEQYF
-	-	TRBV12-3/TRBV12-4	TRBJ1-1	TGTGCCAGCAGTTTTGGCCCCCACACTGAAGCTTTCTTT	CASSFGPHTEAFF
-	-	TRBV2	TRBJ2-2	TGTGCCAGCAGGGAGTTCGCGAACACCGGGGAGCTGTTTTTT	CASREFANTGELFF
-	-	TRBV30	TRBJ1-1	TGTGCCTGGAGTGCGACCTCAGGCACTGAAGCTTTCTTT	CAWSATSGTEAFF
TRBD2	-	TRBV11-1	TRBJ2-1	TGTGCCAGCAGCCCCGGGACTAGCGGGGCCCACAATGAGCAGTTCTTC	CASSPGTSGAHNEQFF
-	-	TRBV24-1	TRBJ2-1	TGTGCCACCAGTGATTTGCCGAGAAATGAGCAGTTCTTC	CATSDLPRNEQFF
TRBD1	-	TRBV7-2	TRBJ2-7	TGTGCCAGCAGACTTCACAGGGGTCCCTACGAGCAGTACTTC	CASRLHRGPYEQYF
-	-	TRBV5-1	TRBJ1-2	TGCGCCAGCAGCCCGGACCGGTACGAGGGCTACACCTTC	CASSPDRYEGYTF
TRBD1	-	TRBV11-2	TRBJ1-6	TGTGCCAGCAGCAGCGGACAGGGGGCGGATTCACCCCTCCACTTT	CASSSGQGADSPLHF
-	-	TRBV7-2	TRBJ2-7	TGTGCCAGCAGCTCGAACGGTGGGCCCACCTACGAGCAGTACTTC	CASSSNGGPTYEQYF
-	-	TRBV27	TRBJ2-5	TGTGCCAGCAGTTTTGGCCTTGGAGAGACCCAGTACTTC	CASSFGLGETQYF
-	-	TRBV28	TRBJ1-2	TGTGCCAGCAGTTTTAAATGGAAGAGTACTTACTATGGCTACACCTTC	CASSFKWKSTYYGYTF
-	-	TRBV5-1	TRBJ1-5	TGCGCCAGCAGCGGGGGACCAAATCAGCCCCAGCATTTT	CASSGGPNQPQHF
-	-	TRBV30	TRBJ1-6	TGTGCCTGGAGTGCCCGTTTTCTCCACTTT	CAWSARFLHF